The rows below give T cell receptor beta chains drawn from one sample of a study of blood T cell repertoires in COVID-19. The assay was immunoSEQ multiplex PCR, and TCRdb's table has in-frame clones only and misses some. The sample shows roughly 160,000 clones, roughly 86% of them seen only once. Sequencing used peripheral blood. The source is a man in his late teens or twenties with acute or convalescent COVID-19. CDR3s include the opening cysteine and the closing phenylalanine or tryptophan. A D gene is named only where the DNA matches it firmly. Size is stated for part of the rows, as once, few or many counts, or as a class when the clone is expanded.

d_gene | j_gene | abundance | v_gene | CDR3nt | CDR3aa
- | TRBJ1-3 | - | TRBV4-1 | TGCGCCAGCAGCCAGGGCCTTCCATTCTCTGGAAACACCATATATTTT | CASSQGLPFSGNTIYF
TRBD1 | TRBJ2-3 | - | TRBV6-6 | TGTGCCAGCAGCGGACAGGGGTTGACAGATACGCAGTATTTT | CASSGQGLTDTQYF
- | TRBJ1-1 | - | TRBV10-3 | TGTGCCATCAGTGAAATACAGACGAACACTGAAGCTTTCTTT | CAISEIQTNTEAFF
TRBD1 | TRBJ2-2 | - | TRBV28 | TGTGCCAGCAGGCCCGGGACAGGGGGCGCAGCCGGGGAGCTGTTTTTT | CASRPGTGGAAGELFF
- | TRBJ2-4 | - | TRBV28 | TGTGCCAGCAGCCCACCAGGGGATGAGCTAACCAAAAACATTCAGTACTTC | CASSPPGDELTKNIQYF
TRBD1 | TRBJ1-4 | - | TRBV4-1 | TGCGCCAGCGGATCCGGACAGGGGGCGCGAACTAATGAAAAACTGTTTTTT | CASGSGQGARTNEKLFF
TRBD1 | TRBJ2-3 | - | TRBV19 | TGTGCCAGTAGTACAGACAGGGGCCCAGATACGCAGTATTTT | CASSTDRGPDTQYF
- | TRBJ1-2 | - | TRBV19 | TGTGCCAGTAGTTTCCAACCACAGGGTTTCTATGGCTACACCTTC | CASSFQPQGFYGYTF
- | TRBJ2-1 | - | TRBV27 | TGTGCCAGCAGTTTAAGGGGCAGGACCGTTTACAATGAGCAGTTCTTC | CASSLRGRTVYNEQFF
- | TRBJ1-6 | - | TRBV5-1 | TGCGCCAGCAGCCCGGGGGGCTATAATTCACCCCTCCACTTT | CASSPGGYNSPLHF
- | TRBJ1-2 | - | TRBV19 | TGTGCCAGTAGTATTTTGCAGGGTTATGGCTACACCTTC | CASSILQGYGYTF
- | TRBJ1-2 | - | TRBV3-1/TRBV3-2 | TGTGCCAGCAGCCAAGGAGGATTAGTCTACACCTTC | CASSQGGLVYTF
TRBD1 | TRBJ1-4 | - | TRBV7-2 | TGTGCCAGCAGACATAATTTAGGGGGCCTTAATGAAAAACTGTTTTTT | CASRHNLGGLNEKLFF
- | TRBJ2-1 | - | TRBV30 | TGTGCCTGGAGAATAGAAAGCTCCTACAATGAGCAGTTCTTC | CAWRIESSYNEQFF
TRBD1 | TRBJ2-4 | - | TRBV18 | TGTGCCAGCTCAAGCAGAGGGGGCCAGAACATTCAGTACTTC | CASSSRGGQNIQYF
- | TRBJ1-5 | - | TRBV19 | TGTGCCACCACACGGGGTGTCTGGCAGCCCCAGCATTTT | CATTRGVWQPQHF
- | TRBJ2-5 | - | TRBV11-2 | TGTGCCAGCAGCTCGTTGGTTCCGGGAGTGTACCAAGAGACCCAGTACTTC | CASSSLVPGVYQETQYF
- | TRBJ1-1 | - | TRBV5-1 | TGCGCCAGCAGCTTCGAACAACAGGGTAACACTGAAGCTTTCTTT | CASSFEQQGNTEAFF
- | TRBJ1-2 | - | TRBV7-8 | TGTGCCAGCAGCTACACAGGGAACACATATGGTGGCTACACCTTC | CASSYTGNTYGGYTF
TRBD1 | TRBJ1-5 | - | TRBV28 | TGTGCCAGCAGTAATGGACAGGGGGCGAATCAGCCCCAGCATTTT | CASSNGQGANQPQHF
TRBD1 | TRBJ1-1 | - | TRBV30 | TGTGCCTGGAGTGTAGAGGGGGCCGGCACTGAAGCTTTCTTT | CAWSVEGAGTEAFF
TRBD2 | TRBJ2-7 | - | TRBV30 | TGTGCCTGGGGACTAGCGGGGGGTTACGAGCAGTACTTC | CAWGLAGGYEQYF
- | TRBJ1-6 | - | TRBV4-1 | TGCGCCAGCAGCCAAGATCCGGCGGCCGGTATCTATAATTCACCCCTCCACTTT | CASSQDPAAGIYNSPLHF
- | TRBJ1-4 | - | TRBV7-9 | TGTGCCAGCAGCTTACCCCAGGGCTCTAATGAAAAACTGTTTTTT | CASSLPQGSNEKLFF
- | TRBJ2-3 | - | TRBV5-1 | TGCGCCAGCAGCTTGGTGGGGGGGCTGAGCACAGATACGCAGTATTTT | CASSLVGGLSTDTQYF
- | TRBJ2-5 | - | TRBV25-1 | TGTGCCAGCAGTGAACAGCGGGCAGAGACCCAGTACTTC | CASSEQRAETQYF
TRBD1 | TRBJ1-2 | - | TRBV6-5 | TGTGCCAGCGGAACCGGGACAGGGGAGGGCTACACCTTC | CASGTGTGEGYTF
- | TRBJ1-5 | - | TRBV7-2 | TGTGCCAGCAGTTACAGGAATGGACAGCCCCAGCATTTT | CASSYRNGQPQHF
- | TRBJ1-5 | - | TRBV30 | TGTGCCTGGAGTGCGTCTAGCAATCAGCCCCAGCATTTT | CAWSASSNQPQHF
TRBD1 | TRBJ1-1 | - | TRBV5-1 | TGCGCCAGCAGCAAGGACAGGGGGGGTGAAGCTTTCTTT | CASSKDRGGEAFF
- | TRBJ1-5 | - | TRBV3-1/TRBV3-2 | TGTGCCAGCAGCCAAGATAGTCGCGGTAATCAGCCCCAGCATTTT | CASSQDSRGNQPQHF
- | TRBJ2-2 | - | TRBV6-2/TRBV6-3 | TGTGCCAGCAGTTACATCGGAGTTACCAACACCGGGGAGCTGTTTTTT | CASSYIGVTNTGELFF
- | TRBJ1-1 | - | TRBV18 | TGTGCCAGCTCACCTAGACAGGATTTGAACACTGAAGCTTTCTTT | CASSPRQDLNTEAFF
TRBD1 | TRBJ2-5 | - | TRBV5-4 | TGTGCCAGCAGCTTGGAAGGACAGGGGGATGAGACCCAGTACTTC | CASSLEGQGDETQYF
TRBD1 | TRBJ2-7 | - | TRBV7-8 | TGTGCCAGCAGCCTACTTGGGGGACAGGGGCCCCTCGAGCAGTACTTC | CASSLLGGQGPLEQYF
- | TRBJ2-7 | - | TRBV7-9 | TGTGCCAGCAGCTCCGGGCAGGACTCTAACGTCGAGGACTTC | CASSSGQDSNVEDF
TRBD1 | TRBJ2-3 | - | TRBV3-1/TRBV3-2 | TGTGCCAGCAGCATCCGACAGGGGGGCACAGATACGCAGTATTTT | CASSIRQGGTDTQYF
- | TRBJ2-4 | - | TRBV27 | TGTGCCAGCAGTCCCGGGACTTCCCTGGCAGCCAAAAACATTCAGTACTTC | CASSPGTSLAAKNIQYF
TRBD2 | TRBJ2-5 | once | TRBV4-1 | TGCGCCAGCAGCCAAGCACTAGCGGGACTCCAAGAGACCCAGTACTTC | CASSQALAGLQETQYF
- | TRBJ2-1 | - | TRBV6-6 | TGTGCCAGCCACAGGGAGGGGACGGGCAATGAGCAGTTCTTC | CASHREGTGNEQFF
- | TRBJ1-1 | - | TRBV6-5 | TGTGCCAGCAGCCCCGTTGGGCTCGGCACTGAAGCTTTCTTT | CASSPVGLGTEAFF
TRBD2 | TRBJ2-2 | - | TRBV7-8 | TGTGCCAGTCGGGGGGTCGACACCGGGGAGCTGTTTTTT | CASRGVDTGELFF
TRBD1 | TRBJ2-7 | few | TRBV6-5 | TGTGCCAGCGACAGGGCGATCGAGGGCTACGAGCAGTACTTC | CASDRAIEGYEQYF
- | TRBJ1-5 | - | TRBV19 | TGTGCCAGTAGGCAGGCCAATCAGCCCCAGCATTTT | CASRQANQPQHF
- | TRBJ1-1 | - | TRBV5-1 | TGCGCCAGCAGCCAGTGGGTCGGGAGGCTGGGGACTGAAGCTTTCTTT | CASSQWVGRLGTEAFF
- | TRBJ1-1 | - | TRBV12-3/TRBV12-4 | TGTGCCAGCAGTTTGAGGGGGAAGGGTTTCTTT | CASSLRGKGFF